The 15 T cell receptor beta chains below were found in one sample sequenced in a study of blood T cell repertoires in COVID-19. Sequencing used immunoSEQ multiplex PCR; TCRdb keeps in-frame clones, though not all of them. The sample comprises some 250,000 clones, roughly nine tenths of which are singletons, and 6.2% rests with the top ten. The source material was peripheral blood. Source of these receptors: a man aged 55 to 70 with acute or convalescent COVID-19.

In its sample, this clone was seen once. This chain connects TRBV27 to TRBJ1-5, with D possibly TRBD1 on 5 matching bases. The V end was cut by 2 bases, the J end by 11 bases, with 10 bases between. The CDR3 sequence is 12 residues long. CDR1 and CDR2 (germline): MNHEY, SMNVEV (reference sequence). In DNA, the CDR3 is TGTGCCAGCAGTTTACAGGGCGGAACCCAGCATTTT. Translated: CASSLQGGTQHF.

This clone was seen once. The genes are TRBV11-3 and TRBJ2-5; D perhaps matches TRBD1 (6 bases). The CDR3 length is 15 residues. The V and J ends lost 0 bases and 4 bases respectively, with 12 bases between them. The germline CDR1 and CDR2 sequences are SGHNT and YENEEA. The CDR3 sequence is CASSLDPGRGETQYF. As DNA, the CDR3 is TGTGCCAGCAGCTTAGATCCGGGCAGGGGAGAGACCCAGTACTTC.

This clone was found once. V usage is TRBV10-3 and J usage is TRBJ1-5; D is unclear. The ends were cut back, 0 bases at V and 0 bases at J, with 6 bases in the middle. This CDR3 contains 15 residues. Germline CDR1 ENHRY, CDR2 SYGVKD. The CDR3 DNA follows: TGTGCCATCAGTGAGTCGCGGGGTAGCAATCAGCCCCAGCATTTT. Translated: CAISESRGSNQPQHF.

This sequence joins TRBV2 and TRBJ2-7; no clear D gene. This CDR3 comprises 14 residues. V was cut by 0 bases and J by 6 bases, with 12 bases left in between. Germline assignment: CDR1 SNHLY and CDR2 FYNNEI. DNA for the CDR3: TGTGCCAGCAGTGAAGCGCTTCTTTCCGGCGAGCAGTACTTC. It specifies CASSEALLSGEQYF. The whole variable domain, remainder taken from reference TRBV2 and TRBJ2-7, is EPEVTQTPSHQVTQMGQEVILRCVPISNHLYFYWYRQILGQKVEFLVSFYNNEISEKSEIFDDQFSVERPDGSNFTLKIRSTKLEDSAMYFCASSEALLSGEQYFGPGTRLTVT.

The CDR3 loop is CASSYTTDTQYF. DNA of the CDR3: TGTGCCAGCTCATACACCACAGATACGCAGTATTTT. This chain connects TRBV18 to TRBJ2-3, with D unresolved. The CDR3 is 12 residues long. Trimming took off 5 bases at V and 2 bases at J, with 5 bases between the two ends. Germline CDR1 and CDR2: KGHSH and LQKENI.

The gene calls are TRBV5-1 and TRBJ1-3; D gene unclear. This CDR3 region has 14 residues. The ends were cut back, 2 bases at V and 4 bases at J, with 10 bases in the middle. From germline, CDR1 is SGHRS and CDR2 YFSETQ. DNA of the CDR3: TGCGCCAGCAGCTTACCGGGGTCGGGAAACACCATATATTTT. It translates to CASSLPGSGNTIYF.

The V call is TRBV19, the J call TRBJ1-2, with 8 nucleotides matching TRBD1. Germline assignment: CDR1 LNHDA and CDR2 SQIVND (reference sequence). V shed 2 bases and J 8 bases; nucleotides not matched to a gene: 7. CDR3 length equals 14 residues. The CDR3 DNA reads TGTGCCAGTAGTATAACGCACAGGGGGAACGGCTACACCTTC. As protein: CASSITHRGNGYTF.

The V gene is TRBV18, the J gene TRBJ2-5; D is possibly TRBD1 (6 bases). Germline-derived CDR1 and CDR2 are KGHSH and LQKENI. CDR3 size: 14 residues. V lost 6 bases, J lost 0 bases, and 11 bases lay in between. CDR3 nucleotide sequence: TGTGCCAGCTCCAAGGACAGCAACCAAGAGACCCAGTACTTC. Protein: CASSKDSNQETQYF.

This clone occurred a few times. The rearrangement uses TRBV5-4 and TRBJ2-7; TRBD2 matches 9 bases. V was clipped by 0 bases and J by 1 base; unmatched bases: 5. The CDR3 covers 16 residues. CDR1 SGHNT and CDR2 YYREEE come from the germline V gene (reference sequence). The CDR3 DNA follows: TGTGCCAGCAGCTTGGACGCTAGCGGGATATCCTACGAGCAGTACTTC. It codes for CASSLDASGISYEQYF. Using reference TRBV5-4 and TRBJ2-7 for the parts outside the CDR3, the full variable domain is ETGVTQSPTHLIKTRGQQVTLRCSSQSGHNTVSWYQQALGQGPQFIFQYYREEENGRGNFPPRFSGLQFPNYSSELNVNALELDDSALYLCASSLDASGISYEQYFGPGTRLTVT.

This clone was detected only a few times. The chain joins TRBV7-9 to TRBJ2-7; a possible D gene is TRBD2 (5 bases). The CDR3 sequence is 14 residues long. V was cut by 5 bases and J by 2 bases, with 13 bases left in between. Germline CDR1 is SEHNR and CDR2 is FQNEAQ (reference sequence). The CDR3 DNA follows: TGTGCCAGCAGCGCGACCGGGATACCCTACGAGCAGTACTTC. Its protein product is CASSATGIPYEQYF.

This clone was recorded once. The chain joins TRBV5-4 to TRBJ2-5, with 7 bases identical to TRBD1. The germline V gene encodes CDR1 SGHNT and CDR2 YYREEE (reference sequence). V trimming: 4 bases; J trimming: 1 base; junction bases outside the gene matches: 10. The CDR3 extends over 16 amino acids. In DNA form, the CDR3 reads TGTGCCAGCAGCCGGCCGGCAGGGGGTTTCCAAGAGACCCAGTACTTC. Translation gives CASSRPAGGFQETQYF. The full variable domain, rest sourced from reference TRBV5-4 and TRBJ2-5, is ETGVTQSPTHLIKTRGQQVTLRCSSQSGHNTVSWYQQALGQGPQFIFQYYREEENGRGNFPPRFSGLQFPNYSSELNVNALELDDSALYLCASSRPAGGFQETQYFGPGTRLLVL.

The gene calls are TRBV4-1 and TRBJ2-2; weak D call: TRBD2 (5 bases). V was trimmed by 0 bases and J by 4 bases, leaving 15 bases between them. Germline CDR1 is MGHRA and CDR2 is YSYEKL. CDR3 length equals 17 residues. CDR3 in DNA: TGCGCCAGCAGCCAAGATGAGGGCACGTTCCTCACCGGGGAGCTGTTTTTT. Its protein is CASSQDEGTFLTGELFF.

This clone was picked up one time. The gene calls are TRBV6-5 and TRBJ2-5; no definite D call. This CDR3 contains 14 residues. The V gene's germline CDR1 is MNHEY and CDR2 SVGAGI. V was shortened by 8 bases and J by 2 bases, with 15 bases between the two germline ends. CDR3 residues: CASDWQVGQETQYF. CDR3 sequence (DNA): TGTGCCAGCGATTGGCAGGTCGGACAAGAGACCCAGTACTTC.

The CDR3 bases are TGTGCCAGCAGTCCCCGACAGTCTGAAGCTTTCTTT. This gives the protein CASSPRQSEAFF. The rearrangement uses TRBV12-3 or TRBV12-4 and TRBJ1-1; maybe TRBD1 (5 bases). This CDR3 is built from 12 residues. Deletions cut 5 bases from V and 6 bases from J, with 10 bases between.

The DNA for the CDR3 is TGTGCCAGCTCACCGCAGGGGGAGCTTCGCGAGCAGTACTTC. Residues: CASSPQGELREQYF. This chain uses TRBV18 with TRBJ2-7; 7 positions match TRBD1. Trimming took 3 bases from V and 6 from J; bases not matched to a gene: 8. CDR1 is KGHSH, CDR2 LQKENI, per germline. This CDR3 contains 14 residues.